The rows below give T cell receptor beta chains drawn from one sample of a study of T cells after somatic rescue of genetic block. Data came from immunoSEQ multiplex PCR; TCRdb stores just in-frame clones and leaves some out. The table lists more than 9,500 clones, around four fifths of them singletons, with just over 8% in the top ten. The sample consisted of peripheral blood mononuclear cells (PBMCs). Receptors originate from a boy younger than 18. Each CDR3 is given with its conserved first and last residue. A D gene is named only where the DNA matches it firmly. Not all rows give a size; the values are once, few, many and, for expanded clones, a class.

d_call: -
j_call: TRBJ2-3
clone_size: -
v_call: TRBV11-2
cdr3_aa: CASSLGLVISDTQYF
cdr3_nt: TGTGCCAGCAGCTTGGGCTTAGTCATTTCAGATACGCAGTATTTT

d_call: -
j_call: TRBJ2-1
clone_size: -
v_call: TRBV7-2
cdr3_aa: CASSNRAFYNEQFF
cdr3_nt: TGTGCCAGCAGCAACCGGGCCTTCTACAATGAGCAGTTCTTC

d_call: TRBD2
j_call: TRBJ2-1
clone_size: -
v_call: TRBV9
cdr3_aa: CASSAGTAGGAWYEQFF
cdr3_nt: TGTGCCAGCAGCGCGGGAACAGCGGGAGGCGCCTGGTATGAGCAGTTCTTC

d_call: -
j_call: TRBJ2-7
clone_size: -
v_call: TRBV15
cdr3_aa: CATSRENAYEQYF
cdr3_nt: TGTGCCACCTCCCGGGAGAATGCCTACGAGCAGTACTTC

d_call: TRBD1
j_call: TRBJ1-3
clone_size: -
v_call: TRBV10-3
cdr3_aa: CAISEPWDRVGNTIYF
cdr3_nt: TGTGCCATCAGTGAACCCTGGGACAGGGTTGGAAACACCATATATTTT

d_call: -
j_call: TRBJ1-5
clone_size: -
v_call: TRBV7-6
cdr3_aa: CASSLEQGYQPQHF
cdr3_nt: TGTGCCAGCAGCTTAGAACAGGGCTATCAGCCCCAGCATTTT

d_call: -
j_call: TRBJ2-5
clone_size: -
v_call: TRBV29-1
cdr3_aa: CSVEQGYKETQYF
cdr3_nt: TGCAGCGTTGAACAGGGATACAAGGAGACCCAGTACTTC

d_call: -
j_call: TRBJ2-3
clone_size: -
v_call: TRBV5-4
cdr3_aa: CASRMDPSTDTQYF
cdr3_nt: TGTGCCAGCAGGATGGACCCAAGCACAGATACGCAGTATTTT

d_call: -
j_call: TRBJ1-5
clone_size: few
v_call: TRBV12-2
cdr3_aa: CASRLEANNQPQHF
cdr3_nt: TGTGCAAGTCGCTTAGAGGCGAACAATCAGCCCCAGCATTTT

d_call: -
j_call: TRBJ2-7
clone_size: -
v_call: TRBV28
cdr3_aa: CASSGLTWGYEQYF
cdr3_nt: TGTGCCAGCAGTGGGTTGACGTGGGGCTACGAGCAGTACTTC

d_call: -
j_call: TRBJ2-2
clone_size: few
v_call: TRBV19
cdr3_aa: CASNRAANTGELFF
cdr3_nt: TGTGCCAGTAATAGGGCAGCGAACACCGGGGAGCTGTTTTTT

d_call: -
j_call: TRBJ2-2
clone_size: -
v_call: TRBV4-3
cdr3_aa: CASSQGRTGELFF
cdr3_nt: TGCGCCAGCAGCCAAGGAAGGACCGGGGAGCTGTTTTTT

d_call: -
j_call: TRBJ1-5
clone_size: -
v_call: TRBV20-1
cdr3_aa: CSTGINQPQHF
cdr3_nt: TGCAGCACAGGGATCAATCAGCCCCAGCATTTT